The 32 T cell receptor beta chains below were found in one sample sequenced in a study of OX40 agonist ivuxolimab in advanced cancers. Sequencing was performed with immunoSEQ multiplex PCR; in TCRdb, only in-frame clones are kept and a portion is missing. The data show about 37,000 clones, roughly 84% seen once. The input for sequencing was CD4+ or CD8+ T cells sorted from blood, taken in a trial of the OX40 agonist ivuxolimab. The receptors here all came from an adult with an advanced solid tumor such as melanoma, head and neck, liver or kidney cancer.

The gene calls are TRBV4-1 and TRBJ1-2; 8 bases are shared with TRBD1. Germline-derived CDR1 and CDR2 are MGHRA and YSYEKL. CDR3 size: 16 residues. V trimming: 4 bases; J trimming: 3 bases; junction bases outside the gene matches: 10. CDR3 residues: CASSPRQGPSDYGYTF. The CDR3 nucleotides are TGCGCCAGCAGCCCCCGACAGGGGCCCTCAGACTATGGCTACACCTTC.

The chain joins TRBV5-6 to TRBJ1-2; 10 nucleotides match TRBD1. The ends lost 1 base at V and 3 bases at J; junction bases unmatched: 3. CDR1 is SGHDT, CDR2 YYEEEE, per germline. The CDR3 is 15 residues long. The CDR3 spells CASSLRGQGYYGYTF. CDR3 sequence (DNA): TGTGCCAGCAGCTTGCGGGGACAGGGGTACTATGGCTACACCTTC. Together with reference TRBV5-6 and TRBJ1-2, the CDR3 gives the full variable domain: DAGVTQSPTHLIKTRGQQVTLRCSPKSGHDTVSWYQQALGQGPQFIFQYYEEEERQRGNFPDRFSGHQFPNYSSELNVNALLLGDSALYLCASSLRGQGYYGYTFGSGTRLTVV.

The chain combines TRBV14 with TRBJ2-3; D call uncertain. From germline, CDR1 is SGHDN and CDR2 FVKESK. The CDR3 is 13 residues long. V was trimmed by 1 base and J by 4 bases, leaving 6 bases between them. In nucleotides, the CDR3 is TGTGCCAGCAGCCAAGGGAGCCCAGATACGCAGTATTTT. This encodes CASSQGSPDTQYF.

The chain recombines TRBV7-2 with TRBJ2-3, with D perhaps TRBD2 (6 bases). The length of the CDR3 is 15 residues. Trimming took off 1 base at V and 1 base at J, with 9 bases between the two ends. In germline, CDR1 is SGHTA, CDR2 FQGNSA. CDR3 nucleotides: TGTGCCAGCAGCTTAGACGGGAGCGGCACAGATACGCAGTATTTT. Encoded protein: CASSLDGSGTDTQYF. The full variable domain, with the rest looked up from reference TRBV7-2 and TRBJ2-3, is GAGVSQSPSNKVTEKGKDVELRCDPISGHTALYWYRQSLGQGLEFLIYFQGNSAPDKSGLPSDRFSAERTGGSVSTLTIQRTQQEDSAVYLCASSLDGSGTDTQYFGPGTRLTVL.

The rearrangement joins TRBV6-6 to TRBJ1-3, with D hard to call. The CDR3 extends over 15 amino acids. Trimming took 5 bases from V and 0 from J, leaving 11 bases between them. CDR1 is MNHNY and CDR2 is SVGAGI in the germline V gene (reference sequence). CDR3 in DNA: TGTGCCAGCAGTCCCCTTTCGGGCTCTGGAAACACCATATATTTT. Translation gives CASSPLSGSGNTIYF.

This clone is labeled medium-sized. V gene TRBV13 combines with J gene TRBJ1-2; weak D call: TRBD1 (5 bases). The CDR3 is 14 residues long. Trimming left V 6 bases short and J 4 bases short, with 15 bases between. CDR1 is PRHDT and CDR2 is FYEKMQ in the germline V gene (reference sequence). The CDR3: CASSYDGGAYGYTF. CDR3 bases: TGTGCCAGCAGTTATGACGGCGGGGCCTATGGCTACACCTTC.

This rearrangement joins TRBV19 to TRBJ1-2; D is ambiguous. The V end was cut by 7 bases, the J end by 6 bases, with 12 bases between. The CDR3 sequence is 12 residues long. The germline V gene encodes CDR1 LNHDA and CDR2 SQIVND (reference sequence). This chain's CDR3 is CASTYGIHGYTF. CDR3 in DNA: TGTGCCAGTACCTACGGGATCCATGGCTACACCTTC.

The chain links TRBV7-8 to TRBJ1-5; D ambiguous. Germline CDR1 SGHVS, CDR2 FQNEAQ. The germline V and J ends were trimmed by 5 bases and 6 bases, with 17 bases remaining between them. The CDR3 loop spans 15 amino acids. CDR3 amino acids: CASSRFAEGGQPQHF. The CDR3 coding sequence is TGTGCCAGCAGCCGGTTTGCCGAAGGAGGTCAGCCCCAGCATTTT.

The CDR3 DNA follows: TGTGCCAGCAGCCTTCAGGGAAACTATGGCTACACCTTC. As protein: CASSLQGNYGYTF. The chain couples TRBV14 to TRBJ1-2, with a possible D match to TRBD1 (5 bases). V gave up 4 bases and J gave up 2 bases, with 8 bases separating them. CDR1 and CDR2 (germline): SGHDN, FVKESK. The CDR3 runs 13 residues.

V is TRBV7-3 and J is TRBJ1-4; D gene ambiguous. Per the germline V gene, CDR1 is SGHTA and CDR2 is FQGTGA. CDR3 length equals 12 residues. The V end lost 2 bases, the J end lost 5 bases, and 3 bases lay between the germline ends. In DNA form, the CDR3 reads TGTGCCAGCAGCTTAGAAAATGAAAAACTGTTTTTT. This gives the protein CASSLENEKLFF.

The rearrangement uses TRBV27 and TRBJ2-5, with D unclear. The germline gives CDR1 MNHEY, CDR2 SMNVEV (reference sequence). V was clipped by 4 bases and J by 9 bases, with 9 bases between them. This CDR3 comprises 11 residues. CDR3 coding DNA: TGTGCCAGCAGTTCCCCAATGTCCCAGTACTTC. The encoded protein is CASSSPMSQYF.

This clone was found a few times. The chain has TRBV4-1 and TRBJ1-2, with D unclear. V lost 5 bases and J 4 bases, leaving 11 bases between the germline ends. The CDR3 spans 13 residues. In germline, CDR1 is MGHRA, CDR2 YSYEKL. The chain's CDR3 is CASSYLDGYGYTF. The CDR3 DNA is TGCGCCAGCAGCTACCTGGACGGCTATGGCTACACCTTC.

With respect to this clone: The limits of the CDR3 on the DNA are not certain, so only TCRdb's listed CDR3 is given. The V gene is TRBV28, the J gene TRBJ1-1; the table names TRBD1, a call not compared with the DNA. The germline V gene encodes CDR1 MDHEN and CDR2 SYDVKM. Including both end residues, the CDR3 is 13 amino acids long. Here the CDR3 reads CASSFGQGADGFF.

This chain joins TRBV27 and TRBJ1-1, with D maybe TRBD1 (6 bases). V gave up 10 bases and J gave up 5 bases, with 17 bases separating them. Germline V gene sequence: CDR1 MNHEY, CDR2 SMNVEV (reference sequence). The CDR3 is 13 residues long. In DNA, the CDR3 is TGTGCCACTCTCGGGGGCGGCCGGACTGAAGCTTTCTTT. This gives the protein CATLGGGRTEAFF.

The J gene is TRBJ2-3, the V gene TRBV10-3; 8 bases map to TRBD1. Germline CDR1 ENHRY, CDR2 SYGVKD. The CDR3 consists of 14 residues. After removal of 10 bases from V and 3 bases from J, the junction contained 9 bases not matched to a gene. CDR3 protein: CATNWDRRTDTQYF. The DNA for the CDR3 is TGTGCCACTAATTGGGACAGGCGTACAGATACGCAGTATTTT.

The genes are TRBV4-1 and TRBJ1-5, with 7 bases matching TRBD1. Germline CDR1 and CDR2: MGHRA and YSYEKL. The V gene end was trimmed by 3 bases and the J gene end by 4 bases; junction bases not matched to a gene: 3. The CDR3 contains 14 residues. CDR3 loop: CASSQHRGNQPQHF. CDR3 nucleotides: TGCGCCAGCAGCCAGCACAGGGGTAATCAGCCCCAGCATTTT.

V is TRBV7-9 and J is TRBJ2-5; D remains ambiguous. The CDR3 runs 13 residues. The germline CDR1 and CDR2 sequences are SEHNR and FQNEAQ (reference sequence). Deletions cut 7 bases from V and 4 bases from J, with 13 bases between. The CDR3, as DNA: TGTGCCAGCAAACCTCCCGCAGGAGAGACCCAGTACTTC. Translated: CASKPPAGETQYF.

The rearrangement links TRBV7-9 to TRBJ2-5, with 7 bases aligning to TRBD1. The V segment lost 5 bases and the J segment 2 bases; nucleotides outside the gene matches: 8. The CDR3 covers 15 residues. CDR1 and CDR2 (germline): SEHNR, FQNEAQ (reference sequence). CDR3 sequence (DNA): TGTGCCAGCAGCAACCGACTGGGACAGCAAGAGACCCAGTACTTC. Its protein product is CASSNRLGQQETQYF. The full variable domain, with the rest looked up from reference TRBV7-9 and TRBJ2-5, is DTGVSQNPRHKITKRGQNVTFRCDPISEHNRLYWYRQTLGQGPEFLTYFQNEAQLEKSRLLSDRFSAERPKGSFSTLEIQRTEQGDSAMYLCASSNRLGQQETQYFGPGTRLLVL.

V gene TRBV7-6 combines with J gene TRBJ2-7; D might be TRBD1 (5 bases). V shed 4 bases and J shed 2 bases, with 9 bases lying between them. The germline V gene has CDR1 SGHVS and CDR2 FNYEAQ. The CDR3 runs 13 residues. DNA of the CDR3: TGTGCCAGCAGCTCAGGACAAACCTACGAGCAGTACTTC. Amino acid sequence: CASSSGQTYEQYF.

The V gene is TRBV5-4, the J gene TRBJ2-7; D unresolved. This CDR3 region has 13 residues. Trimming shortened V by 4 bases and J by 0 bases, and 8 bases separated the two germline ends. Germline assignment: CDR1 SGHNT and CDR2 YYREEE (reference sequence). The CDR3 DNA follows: TGTGCCAGCAGCGGGGTACCCTCCTACGAGCAGTACTTC. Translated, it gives CASSGVPSYEQYF.

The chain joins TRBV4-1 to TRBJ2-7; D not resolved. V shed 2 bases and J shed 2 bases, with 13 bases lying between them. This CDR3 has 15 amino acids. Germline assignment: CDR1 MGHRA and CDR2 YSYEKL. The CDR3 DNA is TGCGCCAGCAGCCAAACAGCTCTAAACCCCTACGAGCAGTACTTC. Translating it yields CASSQTALNPYEQYF.

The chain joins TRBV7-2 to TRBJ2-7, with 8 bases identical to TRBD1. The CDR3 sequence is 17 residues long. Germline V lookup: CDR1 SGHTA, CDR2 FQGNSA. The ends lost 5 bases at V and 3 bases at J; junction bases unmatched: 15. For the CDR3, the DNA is TGTGCCAGCAGCCCCCCGGACAGGGACGGCGGCTGCTACGAGCAGTACTTC. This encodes CASSPPDRDGGCYEQYF. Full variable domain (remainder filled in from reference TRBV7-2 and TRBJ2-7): GAGVSQSPSNKVTEKGKDVELRCDPISGHTALYWYRQSLGQGLEFLIYFQGNSAPDKSGLPSDRFSAERTGGSVSTLTIQRTQQEDSAVYLCASSPPDRDGGCYEQYFGPGTRLTVT.

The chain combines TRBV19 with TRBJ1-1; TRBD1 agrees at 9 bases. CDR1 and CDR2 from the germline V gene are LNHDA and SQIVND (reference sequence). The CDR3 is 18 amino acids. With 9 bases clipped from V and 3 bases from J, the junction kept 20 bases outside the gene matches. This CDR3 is CASLPTVNRGRFDTEAFF. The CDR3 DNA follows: TGTGCCAGCCTCCCAACTGTTAACAGGGGGCGTTTTGACACTGAAGCTTTCTTT.

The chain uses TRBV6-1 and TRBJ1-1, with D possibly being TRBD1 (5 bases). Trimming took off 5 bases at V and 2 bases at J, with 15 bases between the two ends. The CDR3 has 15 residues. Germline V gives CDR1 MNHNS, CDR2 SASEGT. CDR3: CASSLYRDPNTEAFF. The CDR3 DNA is TGTGCCAGCAGTCTCTACCGGGACCCAAACACTGAAGCTTTCTTT.

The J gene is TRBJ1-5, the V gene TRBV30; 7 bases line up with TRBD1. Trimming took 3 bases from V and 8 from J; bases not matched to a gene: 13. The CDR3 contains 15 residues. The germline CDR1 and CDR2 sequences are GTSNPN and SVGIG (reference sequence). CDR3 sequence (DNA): TGTGCCTGGAGGGGCGGGACAGCCGGGGGTGAGCCCCAGCATTTT. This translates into CAWRGGTAGGEPQHF.

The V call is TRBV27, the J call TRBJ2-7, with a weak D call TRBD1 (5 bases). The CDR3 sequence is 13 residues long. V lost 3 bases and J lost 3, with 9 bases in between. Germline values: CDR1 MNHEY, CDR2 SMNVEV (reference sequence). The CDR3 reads CASSLFRDYEQYF. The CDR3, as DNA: TGTGCCAGCAGTTTGTTCAGGGACTACGAGCAGTACTTC.

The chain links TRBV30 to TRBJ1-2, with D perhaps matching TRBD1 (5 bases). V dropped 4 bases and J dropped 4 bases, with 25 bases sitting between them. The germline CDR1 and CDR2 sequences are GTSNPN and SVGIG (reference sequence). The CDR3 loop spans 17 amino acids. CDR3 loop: CAWTLLGREGWGYGYTF. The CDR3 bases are TGTGCCTGGACCCTGCTCGGCAGGGAGGGTTGGGGCTATGGCTACACCTTC.

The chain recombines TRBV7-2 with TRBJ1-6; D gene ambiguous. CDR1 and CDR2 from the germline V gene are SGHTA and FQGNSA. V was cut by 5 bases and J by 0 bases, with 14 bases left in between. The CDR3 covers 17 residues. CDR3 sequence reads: CASSVSWESSYNSPLHF. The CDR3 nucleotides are TGTGCCAGCAGCGTGTCCTGGGAGAGCTCCTATAATTCACCCCTCCACTTT.

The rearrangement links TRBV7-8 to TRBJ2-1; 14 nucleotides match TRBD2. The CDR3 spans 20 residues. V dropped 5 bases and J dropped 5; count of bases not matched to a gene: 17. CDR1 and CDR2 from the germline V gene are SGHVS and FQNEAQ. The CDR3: CASSRSGTSGGTTPNNEQFF. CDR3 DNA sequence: TGTGCCAGCAGCAGATCCGGGACTAGCGGGGGAACAACACCAAACAATGAGCAGTTCTTC. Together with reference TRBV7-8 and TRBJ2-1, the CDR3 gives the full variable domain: GAGVSQSPRYKVAKRGQDVALRCDPISGHVSLFWYQQALGQGPEFLTYFQNEAQLDKSGLPSDRFFAERPEGSVSTLKIQRTQQEDSAVYLCASSRSGTSGGTTPNNEQFFGPGTRLTVL.

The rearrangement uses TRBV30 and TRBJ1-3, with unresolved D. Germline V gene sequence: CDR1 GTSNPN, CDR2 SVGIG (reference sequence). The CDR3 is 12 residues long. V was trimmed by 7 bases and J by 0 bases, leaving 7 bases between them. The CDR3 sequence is CASLGSGNTIYF. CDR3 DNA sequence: TGTGCCTCACTGGGCTCTGGAAACACCATATATTTT.

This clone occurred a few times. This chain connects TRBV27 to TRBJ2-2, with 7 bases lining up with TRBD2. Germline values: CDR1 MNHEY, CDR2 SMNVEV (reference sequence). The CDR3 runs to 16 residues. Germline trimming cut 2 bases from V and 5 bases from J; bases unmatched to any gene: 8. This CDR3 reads CASSLLAGGWTGELFF. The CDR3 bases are TGTGCCAGCAGTTTACTAGCCGGGGGGTGGACCGGGGAGCTGTTTTTT.

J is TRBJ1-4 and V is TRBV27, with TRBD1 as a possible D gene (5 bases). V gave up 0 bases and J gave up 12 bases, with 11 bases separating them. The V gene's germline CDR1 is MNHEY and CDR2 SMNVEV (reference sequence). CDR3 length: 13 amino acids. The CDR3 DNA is TGTGCCAGCAGTTTATCCCCCCTAGGGGAACTGTTTTTT. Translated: CASSLSPLGELFF.